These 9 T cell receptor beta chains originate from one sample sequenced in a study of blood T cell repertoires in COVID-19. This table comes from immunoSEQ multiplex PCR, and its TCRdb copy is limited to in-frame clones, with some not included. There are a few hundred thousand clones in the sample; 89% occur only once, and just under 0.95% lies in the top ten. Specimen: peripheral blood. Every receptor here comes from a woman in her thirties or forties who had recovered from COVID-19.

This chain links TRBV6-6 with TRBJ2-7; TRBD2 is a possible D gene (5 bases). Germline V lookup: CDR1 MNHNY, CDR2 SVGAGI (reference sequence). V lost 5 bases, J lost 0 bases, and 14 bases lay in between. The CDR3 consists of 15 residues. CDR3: CASSIDYSFSYEQYF. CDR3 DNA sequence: TGTGCCAGCAGTATCGACTACTCCTTCTCCTACGAGCAGTACTTC.

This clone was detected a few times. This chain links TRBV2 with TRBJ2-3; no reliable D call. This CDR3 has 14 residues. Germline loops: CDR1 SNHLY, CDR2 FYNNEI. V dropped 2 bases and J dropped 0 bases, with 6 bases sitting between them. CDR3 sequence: CASSELTSTDTQYF. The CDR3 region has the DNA TGTGCCAGCAGTGAACTTACTAGCACAGATACGCAGTATTTT.

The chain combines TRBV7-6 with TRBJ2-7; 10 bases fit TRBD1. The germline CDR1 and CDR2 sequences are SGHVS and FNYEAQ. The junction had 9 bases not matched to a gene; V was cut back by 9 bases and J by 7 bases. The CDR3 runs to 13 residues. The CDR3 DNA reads TGTGCCAGGGGGACCGGGACAGGGGAAGAGCAGTACTTC. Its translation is CARGTGTGEEQYF.

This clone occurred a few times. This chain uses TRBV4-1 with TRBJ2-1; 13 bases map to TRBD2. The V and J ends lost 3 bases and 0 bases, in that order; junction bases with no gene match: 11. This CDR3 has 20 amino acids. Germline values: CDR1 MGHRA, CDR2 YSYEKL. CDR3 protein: CASSHPTSGRASSSYNEQFF. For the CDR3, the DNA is TGCGCCAGCAGCCACCCTACTAGCGGGAGGGCCTCGAGCTCCTACAATGAGCAGTTCTTC.

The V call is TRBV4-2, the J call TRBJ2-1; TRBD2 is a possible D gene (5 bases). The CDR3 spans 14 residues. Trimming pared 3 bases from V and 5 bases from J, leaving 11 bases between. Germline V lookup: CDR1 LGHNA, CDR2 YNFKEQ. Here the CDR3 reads CASSQPGIDNEQFF. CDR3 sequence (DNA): TGTGCCAGCAGCCAGCCCGGGATAGACAATGAGCAGTTCTTC.

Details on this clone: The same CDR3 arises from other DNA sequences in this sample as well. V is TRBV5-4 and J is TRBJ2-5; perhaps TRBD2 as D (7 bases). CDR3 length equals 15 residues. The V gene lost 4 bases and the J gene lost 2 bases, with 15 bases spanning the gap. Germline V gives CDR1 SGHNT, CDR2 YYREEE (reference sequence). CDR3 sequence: CASSLGGGRQETQYF. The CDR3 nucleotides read TGTGCCAGCAGCCTGGGAGGGGGACGGCAAGAGACCCAGTACTTC. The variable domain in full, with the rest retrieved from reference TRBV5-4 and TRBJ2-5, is ETGVTQSPTHLIKTRGQQVTLRCSSQSGHNTVSWYQQALGQGPQFIFQYYREEENGRGNFPPRFSGLQFPNYSSELNVNALELDDSALYLCASSLGGGRQETQYFGPGTRLLVL.

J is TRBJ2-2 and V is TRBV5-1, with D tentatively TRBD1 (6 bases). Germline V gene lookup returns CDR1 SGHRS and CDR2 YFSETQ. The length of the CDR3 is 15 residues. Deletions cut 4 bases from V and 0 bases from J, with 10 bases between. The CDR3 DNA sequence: TGCGCCAGCAGCCCAGGGGTTACGAACACCGGGGAGCTGTTTTTT. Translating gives CASSPGVTNTGELFF.

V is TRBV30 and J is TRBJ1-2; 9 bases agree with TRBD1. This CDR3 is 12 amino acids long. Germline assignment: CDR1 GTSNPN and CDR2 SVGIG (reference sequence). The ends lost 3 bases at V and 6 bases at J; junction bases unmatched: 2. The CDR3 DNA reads TGTGCCTGGAGGCGACAGGGGGATGGCTACACCTTC. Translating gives CAWRRQGDGYTF.

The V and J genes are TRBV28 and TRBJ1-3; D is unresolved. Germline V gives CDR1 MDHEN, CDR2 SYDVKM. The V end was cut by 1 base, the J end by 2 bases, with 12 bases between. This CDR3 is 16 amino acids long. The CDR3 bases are TGTGCCAGCAGTTTATATGCGCTACCCCCTGGAAACACCATATATTTT. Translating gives CASSLYALPPGNTIYF.